The 12 T cell receptor beta chains reported below all come from one sample, sequenced in a study of cytomegalovirus exposure and HLA in healthy donors. 13 Jbeta primers and 60 Vbeta primers were used for the PCR. The data were produced by immunoSEQ multiplex PCR, yet TCRdb's version contains in-frame clones alone and is incomplete. The table has more than 110,000 clones, 77% seen once; the top ten hold around 3.6%. Sequencing was performed on PBMCs. Receptors were obtained from a male donor in good health and CMV-seronegative.

The J gene is TRBJ1-1, the V gene TRBV18; D gene ambiguous. The CDR3 extends over 13 amino acids. The V end was cut by 3 bases, the J end by 3 bases, with 8 bases between. Germline loops: CDR1 KGHSH, CDR2 LQKENI. Here the CDR3 reads CASSPHQDTEAFF. The CDR3 nucleotides read TGTGCCAGCTCACCCCATCAGGACACTGAAGCTTTCTTT.

The CDR3 nucleotides are TGTGCCAGCAGTGAAGAGGGACAGGGAGGGAAGTACGAGCAGTACTTC. This encodes CASSEEGQGGKYEQYF. The rearrangement uses TRBV6-1 and TRBJ2-7, with 9 nucleotides matching TRBD1. V shed 1 base, J shed 4 bases, and the junction held 8 bases outside the gene matches. CDR1 and CDR2 (germline): MNHNS, SASEGT. CDR3 length: 16 amino acids.

This clone showed up just a few times. In the same sample, other DNA sequences code for this CDR3. The gene calls are TRBV6-4 and TRBJ2-3, with 11 bases fitting TRBD2. The CDR3 consists of 15 residues. The germline V gene has CDR1 MRHNA and CDR2 SNTAGT. V shed 3 bases and J 1 base; nucleotides not matched to a gene: 0. CDR3 nucleotides: TGTGCCAGCAGTGAGACTAGCGGGGGCACAGATACGCAGTATTTT. Its translation is CASSETSGGTDTQYF.

The chain employs TRBV15 and TRBJ2-2, with a tentative D call TRBD1 (5 bases). The germline V gene has CDR1 LNHNV and CDR2 YYDKDF (reference sequence). The V end was cut by 5 bases, the J end by 1 base, with 11 bases between. CDR3 length equals 15 residues. CDR3 sequence: CATSGLTGNTGELFF. The CDR3 DNA is TGTGCCACCAGCGGTCTAACAGGGAACACCGGGGAGCTGTTTTTT.

The chain carries TRBV4-2 and TRBJ2-3; TRBD2 aligns across 12 bases. The junction had 2 bases not matched to a gene; V was cut back by 8 bases and J by 2 bases. CDR1 and CDR2 (germline): LGHNA, YNFKEQ. The CDR3 has 14 residues. As DNA, the CDR3 is TGTGCCAGCCTAGCGGGAGGGATCACAGATACGCAGTATTTT. This codes for CASLAGGITDTQYF.

This clone was found once. The V gene is TRBV7-9, the J gene TRBJ2-1; 7 bases are shared with TRBD1. The CDR3 is 16 amino acids. Germline CDR1 reads SEHNR; CDR2 reads FQNEAQ (reference sequence). Losses at the gene ends were 5 bases for V and 4 bases for J; bases not matched to a gene: 11. This CDR3 is CASSPRQGYKYNEQFF. CDR3 nucleotides: TGTGCCAGCAGCCCTAGACAGGGTTACAAGTACAATGAGCAGTTCTTC.

The gene calls are TRBV27 and TRBJ2-5, with 8 positions matching TRBD2. Germline V CDR1 and CDR2: MNHEY, SMNVEV (reference sequence). V shed 4 bases and J 3 bases; nucleotides not matched to a gene: 4. The CDR3 has 14 residues. This CDR3 reads CASSYYGGEETQYF. In DNA, the CDR3 is TGTGCCAGCAGTTATTACGGGGGGGAAGAGACCCAGTACTTC.

This clone was seen a single time. The gene calls are TRBV12-5 and TRBJ1-3, with 10 positions matching TRBD1. Trimming at V came to 6 bases and at J to 3 bases, leaving 2 bases not matched to a gene. The CDR3 contains 14 residues. From germline, CDR1 is LGHNT and CDR2 FRNRAP. The CDR3 sequence is CASGGQGSGNTIYF. Here the CDR3 DNA reads TGTGCTAGTGGGGGACAGGGGAGTGGAAACACCATATATTTT.

V usage is TRBV29-1 and J usage is TRBJ2-5, with TRBD2 matching over 8 bases. This CDR3 has 12 residues. The germline gives CDR1 SQVTM, CDR2 ANQGSEA. Trimming at V came to 5 bases and at J to 4 bases, leaving 3 bases not matched to a gene. CDR3 loop: CSVREGVETQYF. The CDR3 DNA sequence: TGCAGCGTTCGGGAGGGGGTAGAGACCCAGTACTTC. The full variable domain, its missing parts supplied by reference TRBV29-1 and TRBJ2-5, is SAVISQKPSRDICQRGTSLTIQCQVDSQVTMMFWYRQQPGQSLTLIATANQGSEATYESGFVIDKFPISRPNLTFSTLTVSNMSPEDSSIYLCSVREGVETQYFGPGTRLLVL.

The chain joins TRBV7-9 to TRBJ2-2; 7 nucleotides align to TRBD1. CDR3 size: 15 residues. Trimming removed 5 bases from V and 3 bases from J; junction bases left unmatched: 6. Germline assignment: CDR1 SEHNR and CDR2 FQNEAQ (reference sequence). CDR3 DNA sequence: TGTGCCAGCAGCGAGGAACAGGGGTACACCGGGGAGCTGTTTTTT. Translation gives CASSEEQGYTGELFF. Full variable domain (outside the CDR3, taken from reference TRBV7-9 and TRBJ2-2): DTGVSQNPRHKITKRGQNVTFRCDPISEHNRLYWYRQTLGQGPEFLTYFQNEAQLEKSRLLSDRFSAERPKGSFSTLEIQRTEQGDSAMYLCASSEEQGYTGELFFGEGSRLTVL.

This rearrangement joins TRBV28 to TRBJ2-7; D perhaps matches TRBD1 (7 bases). The CDR3 spans 14 residues. The germline V gene encodes CDR1 MDHEN and CDR2 SYDVKM. Trimming stripped 7 bases from V and 6 bases from J, with 19 bases between. The CDR3 protein is CASNLEGASLEQYF. In nucleotides, the CDR3 is TGTGCCAGCAACTTGGAGGGGGCATCCCTCGAGCAGTACTTC.

This clone was recorded only once. This chain connects TRBV7-2 to TRBJ2-3; perhaps TRBD2 as D (5 bases). Trimming left V 4 bases short and J 10 bases short, with 21 bases between. Germline CDR1 and CDR2: SGHTA and FQGNSA. The CDR3 has 15 residues. CDR3 amino acids: CASSSQAGGSSAQYF. The DNA for the CDR3 is TGTGCCAGCAGCTCCCAGGCGGGTGGGTCGTCTGCGCAGTATTTT.